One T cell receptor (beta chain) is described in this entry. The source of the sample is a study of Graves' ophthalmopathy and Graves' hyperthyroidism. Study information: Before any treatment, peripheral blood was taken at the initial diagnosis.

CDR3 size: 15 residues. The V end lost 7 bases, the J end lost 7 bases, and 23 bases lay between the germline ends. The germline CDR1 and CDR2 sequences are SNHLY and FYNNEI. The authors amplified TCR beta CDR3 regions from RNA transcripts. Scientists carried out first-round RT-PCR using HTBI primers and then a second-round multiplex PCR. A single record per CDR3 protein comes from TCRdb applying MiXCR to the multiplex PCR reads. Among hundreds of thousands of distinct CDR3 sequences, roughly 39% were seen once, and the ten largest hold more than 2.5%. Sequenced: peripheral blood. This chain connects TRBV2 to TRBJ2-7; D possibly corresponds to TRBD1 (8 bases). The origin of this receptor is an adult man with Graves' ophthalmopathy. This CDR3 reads CASTDRGGVADEQYF. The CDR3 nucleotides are TGTGCCAGCACAGACAGGGGAGGGGTAGCGGATGAGCAGTACTTC.